The TCR beta chain under discussion was sequenced for a study of Graves' ophthalmopathy and Graves' hyperthyroidism. Overall study findings and caveats: Among expanded thyroid clonotypes above 0.001 frequency, most also occurred in blood.

RNA served as the template for amplifying TCR beta CDR3 regions. Investigators did first-round RT-PCR with HTBI primers, then second-round multiplex PCR. TCRdb fed the multiplex PCR reads into MiXCR, producing one record per CDR3 protein. This sample has some 160,000 distinct CDR3 sequences; around 40% occur once, and the top ten carry over 7%. This clonotype was detected many times. No antigen is known for it. The ends were cut back, 4 bases at V and 5 bases at J, with 8 bases in the middle. The CDR3 runs 12 residues. CDR1 and CDR2 (germline): MNHEY, SVGAGI. The sample taken for sequencing was peripheral blood. This sequence joins TRBV6-5 and TRBJ2-5; D is unclear. The clonotype comes from a man aged 25-45 years with Graves' ophthalmopathy. In nucleotides, the CDR3 is TGTGCCAGCAGTTTTGACCGGGAGACCCAGTACTTC. Protein sequence: CASSFDRETQYF.